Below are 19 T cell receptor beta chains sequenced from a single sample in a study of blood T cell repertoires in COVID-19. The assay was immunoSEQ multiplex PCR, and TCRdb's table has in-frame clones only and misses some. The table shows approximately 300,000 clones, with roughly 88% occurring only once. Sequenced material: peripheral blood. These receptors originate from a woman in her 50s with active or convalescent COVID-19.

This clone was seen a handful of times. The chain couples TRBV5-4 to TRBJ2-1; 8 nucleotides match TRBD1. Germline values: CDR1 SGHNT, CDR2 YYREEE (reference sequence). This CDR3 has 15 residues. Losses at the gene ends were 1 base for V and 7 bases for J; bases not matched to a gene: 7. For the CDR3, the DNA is TGTGCCAGCAGCTTGCGGACAGGGAATAAGAATGAGCAGTTCTTC. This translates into CASSLRTGNKNEQFF.

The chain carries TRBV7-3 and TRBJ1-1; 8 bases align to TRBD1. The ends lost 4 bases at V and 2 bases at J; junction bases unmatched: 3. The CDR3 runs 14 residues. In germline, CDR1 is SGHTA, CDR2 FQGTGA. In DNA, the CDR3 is TGTGCCAGCAGCTCGGGACAGGCTAACACTGAAGCTTTCTTT. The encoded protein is CASSSGQANTEAFF.

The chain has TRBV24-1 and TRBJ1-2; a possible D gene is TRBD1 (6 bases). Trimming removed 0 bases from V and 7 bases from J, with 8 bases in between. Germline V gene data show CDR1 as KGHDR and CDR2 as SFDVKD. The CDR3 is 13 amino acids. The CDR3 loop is CATSDLIGGGYTF. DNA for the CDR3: TGTGCCACCAGTGATTTGATAGGGGGTGGCTACACCTTC.

DNA for the CDR3: TGTGCCAGTAACCCCCTATACGAGCAGTACTTC. Its translation is CASNPLYEQYF. The chain carries TRBV19 and TRBJ2-7; D is unclear. This CDR3 spans 11 amino acids. V was clipped by 7 bases and J by 4 bases, with 8 bases between them. Germline CDR1 reads LNHDA; CDR2 reads SQIVND (reference sequence).

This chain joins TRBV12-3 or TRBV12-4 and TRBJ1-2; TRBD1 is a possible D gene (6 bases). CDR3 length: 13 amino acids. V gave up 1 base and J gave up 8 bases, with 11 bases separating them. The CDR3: CASSLVSGVGYTF. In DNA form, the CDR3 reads TGTGCCAGCAGTTTAGTTTCAGGGGTGGGCTACACCTTC.

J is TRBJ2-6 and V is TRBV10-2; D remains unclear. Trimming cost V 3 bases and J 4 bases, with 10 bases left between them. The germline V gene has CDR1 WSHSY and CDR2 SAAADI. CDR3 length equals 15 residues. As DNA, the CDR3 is TGCGCCAGCAGTGACCCCTCACGGGGGGCCAACGTCCTGACTTTC. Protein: CASSDPSRGANVLTF.

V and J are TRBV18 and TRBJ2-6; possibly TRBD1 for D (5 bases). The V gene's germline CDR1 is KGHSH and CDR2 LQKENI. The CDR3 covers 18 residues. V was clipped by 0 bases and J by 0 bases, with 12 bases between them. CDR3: CASSPPPGINSGANVLTF. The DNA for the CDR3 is TGTGCCAGCTCACCACCGCCAGGGATAAACTCTGGGGCCAACGTCCTGACTTTC.

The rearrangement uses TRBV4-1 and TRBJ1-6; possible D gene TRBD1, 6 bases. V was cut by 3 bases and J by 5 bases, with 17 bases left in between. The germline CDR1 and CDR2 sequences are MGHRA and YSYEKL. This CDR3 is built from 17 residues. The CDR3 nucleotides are TGCGCCAGCAGCCAGAGACAGGTAACTGAAGATAATTCACCCCTCCACTTT. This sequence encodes CASSQRQVTEDNSPLHF.

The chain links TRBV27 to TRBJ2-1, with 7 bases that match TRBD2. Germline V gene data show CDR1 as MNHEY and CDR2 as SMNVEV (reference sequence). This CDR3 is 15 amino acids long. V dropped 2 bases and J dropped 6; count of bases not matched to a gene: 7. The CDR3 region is CASSLGGPGGNEQFF. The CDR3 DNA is TGTGCCAGCAGTTTAGGCGGGCCGGGGGGCAATGAGCAGTTCTTC.

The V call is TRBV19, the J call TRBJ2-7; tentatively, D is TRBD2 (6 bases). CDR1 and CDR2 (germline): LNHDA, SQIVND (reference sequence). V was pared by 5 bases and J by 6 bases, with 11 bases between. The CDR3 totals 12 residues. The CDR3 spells CASSPWGGEQYF. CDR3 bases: TGTGCCAGTAGTCCCTGGGGAGGCGAGCAGTACTTC.

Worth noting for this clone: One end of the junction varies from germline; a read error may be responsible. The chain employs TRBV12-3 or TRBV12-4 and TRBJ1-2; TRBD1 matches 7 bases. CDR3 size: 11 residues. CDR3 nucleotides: TGTGCCAGCAGTCTTGGACAGGCAGGGGCCTTC. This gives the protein CASSLGQAGAF.

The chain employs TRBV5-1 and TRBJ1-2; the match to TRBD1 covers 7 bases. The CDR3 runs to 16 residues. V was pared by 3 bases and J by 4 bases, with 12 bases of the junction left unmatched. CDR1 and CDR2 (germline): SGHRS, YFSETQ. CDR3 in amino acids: CASSSNLPGQRYGYTF. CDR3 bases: TGCGCCAGCAGCTCAAATCTACCGGGACAGCGCTATGGCTACACCTTC.

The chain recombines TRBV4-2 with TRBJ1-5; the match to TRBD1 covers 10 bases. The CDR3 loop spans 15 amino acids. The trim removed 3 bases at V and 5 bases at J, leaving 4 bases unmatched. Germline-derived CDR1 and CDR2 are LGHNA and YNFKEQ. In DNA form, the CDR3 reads TGTGCCAGCAGCCAGAGGACAGGGGGACATCAGCCCCAGCATTTT. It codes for CASSQRTGGHQPQHF.

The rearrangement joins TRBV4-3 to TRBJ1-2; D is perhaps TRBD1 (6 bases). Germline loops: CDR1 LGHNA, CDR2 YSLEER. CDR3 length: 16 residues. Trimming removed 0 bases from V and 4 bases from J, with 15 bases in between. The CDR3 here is CASSQDPRTALYGYTF. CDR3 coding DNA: TGCGCCAGCAGCCAAGATCCGAGGACAGCCCTCTATGGCTACACCTTC.

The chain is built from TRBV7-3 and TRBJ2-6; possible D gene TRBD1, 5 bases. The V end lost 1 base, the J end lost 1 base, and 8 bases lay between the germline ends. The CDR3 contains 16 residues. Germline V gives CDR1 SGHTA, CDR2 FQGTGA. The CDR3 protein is CASSLKPGSGANVLTF. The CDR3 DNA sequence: TGTGCCAGCAGCTTAAAACCAGGGTCTGGGGCCAACGTCCTGACTTTC. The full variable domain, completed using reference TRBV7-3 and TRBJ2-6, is GAGVSQTPSNKVTEKGKYVELRCDPISGHTALYWYRQSLGQGPEFLIYFQGTGAADDSGLPNDRFFAVRPEGSVSTLKIQRTERGDSAVYLCASSLKPGSGANVLTFGAGSRLTVL.

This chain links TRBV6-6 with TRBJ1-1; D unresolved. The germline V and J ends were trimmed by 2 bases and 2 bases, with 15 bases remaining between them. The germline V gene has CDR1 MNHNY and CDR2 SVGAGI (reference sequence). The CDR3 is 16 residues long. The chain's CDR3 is CASSYIHSSTNTEAFF. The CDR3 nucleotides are TGTGCCAGCAGTTACATCCACAGCTCTACAAACACTGAAGCTTTCTTT.

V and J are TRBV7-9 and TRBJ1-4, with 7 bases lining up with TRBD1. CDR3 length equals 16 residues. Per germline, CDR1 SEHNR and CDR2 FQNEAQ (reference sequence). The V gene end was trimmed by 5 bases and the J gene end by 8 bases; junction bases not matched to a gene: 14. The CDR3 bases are TGTGCCAGCAGCGCCCAGAGGGGGACAGTTAAAGAAAAACTGTTTTTT. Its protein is CASSAQRGTVKEKLFF.

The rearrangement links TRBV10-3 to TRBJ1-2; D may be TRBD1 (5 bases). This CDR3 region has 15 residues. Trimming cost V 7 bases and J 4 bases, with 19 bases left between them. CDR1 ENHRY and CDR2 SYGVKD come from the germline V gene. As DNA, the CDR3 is TGTGCCATCACCACTCCTTCGACAGCAACCTATGGCTACACCTTC. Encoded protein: CAITTPSTATYGYTF.

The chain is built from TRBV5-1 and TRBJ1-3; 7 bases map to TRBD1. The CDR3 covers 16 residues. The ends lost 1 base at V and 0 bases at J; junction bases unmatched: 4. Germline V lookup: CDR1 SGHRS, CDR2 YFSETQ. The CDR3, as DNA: TGCGCCAGCAGCTTGTCGCGGGACAGCTCTGGAAACACCATATATTTT. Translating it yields CASSLSRDSSGNTIYF.